These 2 T cell receptor beta chains originate from one sample sequenced in a study of cytomegalovirus exposure and HLA in healthy donors. PCR amplification relied on 60 Vbeta primers (plus 13 Jbeta primers). Libraries were prepared by immunoSEQ multiplex PCR; TCRdb keeps only in-frame clonotypes and omits some of them. The sample lists around 150,000 clones; roughly 80% were seen once. The material sequenced was PBMCs. The source is a man aged 40-49 years in good health and CMV-seropositive.

This rearrangement joins TRBV30 to TRBJ1-5; D is unclear. The CDR3 spans 13 residues. V was cut by 0 bases and J by 7 bases, with 10 bases left in between. CDR1 and CDR2 (germline): GTSNPN, SVGIG (reference sequence). The CDR3 is CAWSVRGNQPQHF. CDR3 DNA: TGTGCCTGGAGTGTACGAGGGAACCAGCCCCAGCATTTT.

This chain links TRBV12-5 with TRBJ2-1; D is undetermined. In germline, CDR1 is LGHNT, CDR2 FRNRAP. With 8 bases removed from V and 10 bases from J, the gap between germline ends came to 12 bases. The CDR3 is made up of 11 amino acids. The CDR3 DNA reads as TGTGCTAGTCGGCGGCCCGGAGAGCAGTTCTTC. It yields the protein CASRRPGEQFF.